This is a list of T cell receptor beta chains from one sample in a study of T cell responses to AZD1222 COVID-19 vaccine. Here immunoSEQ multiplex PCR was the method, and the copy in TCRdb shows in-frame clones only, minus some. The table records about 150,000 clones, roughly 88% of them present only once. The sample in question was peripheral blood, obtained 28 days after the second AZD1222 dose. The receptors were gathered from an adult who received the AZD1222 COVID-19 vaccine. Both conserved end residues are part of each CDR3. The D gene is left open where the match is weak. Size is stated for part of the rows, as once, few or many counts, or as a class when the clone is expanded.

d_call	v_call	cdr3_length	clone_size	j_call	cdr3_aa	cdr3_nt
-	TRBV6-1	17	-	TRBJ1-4	CASSEVAHRDLDEKLFF	TGTGCCAGCAGTGAAGTGGCCCACCGGGACCTAGACGAAAAACTGTTTTTT
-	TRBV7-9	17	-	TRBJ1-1	CASSPPGRGGMNTEAFF	TGTGCCAGCAGCCCACCGGGGAGGGGTGGGATGAACACTGAAGCTTTCTTT
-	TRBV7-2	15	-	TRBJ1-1	CASSFTKRSNTEAFF	TGTGCCAGCAGCTTCACGAAACGGTCGAACACTGAAGCTTTCTTT
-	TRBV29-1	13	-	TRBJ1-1	CSVRALRNTEAFF	TGCAGCGTTCGGGCCTTAAGGAACACTGAAGCTTTCTTT
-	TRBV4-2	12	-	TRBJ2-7	CASSQPPLEQYF	TGTGCCAGCAGCCAACCCCCTCTTGAGCAGTACTTC
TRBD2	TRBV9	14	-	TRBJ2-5	CASSAGGAPETQYF	TGTGCCAGCAGCGCCGGGGGGGCCCCAGAGACCCAGTACTTC
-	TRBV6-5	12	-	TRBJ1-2	CASKAGDYGYTF	TGTGCCAGCAAAGCGGGGGACTATGGCTACACCTTC
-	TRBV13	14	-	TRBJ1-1	CASSLNGPNTEAFF	TGTGCCAGCAGCTTAAACGGGCCGAACACTGAAGCTTTCTTT
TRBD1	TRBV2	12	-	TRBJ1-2	CASSGTGLRYTF	TGTGCCAGCAGTGGGACAGGGCTGCGCTACACCTTC
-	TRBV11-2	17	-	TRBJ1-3	CASSLEGNRNSGNTIYF	TGTGCCAGCAGCTTAGAAGGTAATCGGAACTCTGGAAACACCATATATTTT
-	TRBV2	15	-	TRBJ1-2	CASSPQGRNNYGYTF	TGTGCCAGCAGTCCCCAGGGGAGAAATAACTATGGCTACACCTTC
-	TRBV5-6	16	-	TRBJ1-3	CASSRGRALSGNTIYF	TGTGCCAGCAGCCGGGGGCGCGCGTTATCTGGAAACACCATATATTTT
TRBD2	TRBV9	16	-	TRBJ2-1	CASSVVGGSSYNEQFF	TGTGCCAGCAGCGTAGTAGGCGGGAGCTCCTACAATGAGCAGTTCTTC
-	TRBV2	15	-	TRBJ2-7	CASITPRSGAYEQYF	TGTGCCAGCATAACTCCAAGGTCAGGAGCCTACGAGCAGTACTTC
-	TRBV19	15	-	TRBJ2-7	CASSIGTLSSYEQYF	TGTGCCAGTAGTATCGGGACTTTGAGCTCCTACGAGCAGTACTTC
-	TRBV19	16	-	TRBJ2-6	CASKGLDTSGANVLTF	TGTGCCAGTAAAGGGCTAGACACATCTGGGGCCAACGTCCTGACTTTC
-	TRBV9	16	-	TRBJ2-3	CASSVGTVTSTDTQYF	TGTGCCAGCAGCGTAGGGACAGTTACTAGCACAGATACGCAGTATTTT
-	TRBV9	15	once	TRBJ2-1	CASSGSGTSYNEQFF	TGTGCCAGCAGCGGAAGCGGTACCTCCTACAATGAGCAGTTCTTC
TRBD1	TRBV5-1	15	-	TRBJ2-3	CASSLTGEGTDTQYF	TGCGCCAGCAGCTTGACAGGGGAAGGGACAGATACGCAGTATTTT
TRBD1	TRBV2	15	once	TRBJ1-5	CASSSDRGPNQPQHF	TGTGCCAGCAGTTCGGACAGGGGGCCCAATCAGCCCCAGCATTTT
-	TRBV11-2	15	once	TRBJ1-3	CASSSVGSSGNTIYF	TGTGCCAGCAGCTCCGTGGGGAGCTCTGGAAACACCATATATTTT
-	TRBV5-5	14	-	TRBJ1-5	CASSLVHSNQPQHF	TGTGCCAGCAGCTTGGTTCATAGCAATCAGCCCCAGCATTTT
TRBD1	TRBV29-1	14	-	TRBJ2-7	CSANPRDSPYEQYF	TGCAGCGCTAATCCCCGGGACAGCCCCTACGAGCAGTACTTC
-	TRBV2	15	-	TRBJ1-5	CASSEEGGSNQPQHF	TGTGCCAGCAGTGAGGAAGGGGGGTCCAATCAGCCCCAGCATTTT
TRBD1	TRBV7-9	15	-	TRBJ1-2	CASSRQRQGDYGYTF	TGTGCCAGCAGCCGCCAGAGACAGGGCGACTATGGCTACACCTTC
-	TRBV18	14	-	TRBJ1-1	CASSPGRENTEAFF	TGTGCCAGCTCACCCGGACGGGAGAACACTGAAGCTTTCTTT
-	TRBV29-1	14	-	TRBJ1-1	CSVLFSGRDTEAFF	TGCAGCGTTCTATTCAGCGGGCGCGACACTGAAGCTTTCTTT
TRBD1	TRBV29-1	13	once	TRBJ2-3	CSVGTGFKDTQYF	TGCAGCGTGGGGACAGGGTTCAAAGATACGCAGTATTTT
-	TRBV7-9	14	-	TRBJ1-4	CASSLNAGVEKLFF	TGTGCCAGCAGCTTAAACGCAGGAGTTGAAAAACTGTTTTTT
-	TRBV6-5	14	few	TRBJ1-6	CASSRPRGNSPLHF	TGTGCCAGCAGTAGGCCCCGAGGGAATTCACCCCTCCACTTT
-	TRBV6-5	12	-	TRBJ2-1	CASSYGYNEQFF	TGTGCCAGCAGTTACGGGTACAATGAGCAGTTCTTC
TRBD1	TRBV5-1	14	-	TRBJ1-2	CASSFGDRGSGYTF	TGCGCCAGCAGCTTCGGGGACAGGGGGTCTGGCTACACCTTC
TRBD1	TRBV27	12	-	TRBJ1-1	CASSTGGREAFF	TGTGCCAGCAGTACAGGGGGCCGTGAAGCTTTCTTT